These 14 T cell receptor beta chains originate from one sample sequenced in a study of OX40 agonist ivuxolimab in advanced cancers. Libraries came from the immunoSEQ multiplex PCR assay. Here the immuneACCESS table is served through TCRdb, limited to in-frame sequences with V and J called. Missing clones are a known gap in these copies; in checked studies unresolved V genes cover under half, and the rest lacks a known reason. The sample table shows about 120,000 clones, and 85% to 90% are seen once. Together, the top ten hold more than 0.45% of the sample. This material consisted of CD4+ or CD8+ T cells sorted from blood, taken in a trial of the OX40 agonist ivuxolimab. All receptors derive from an adult with an advanced solid tumor such as melanoma, head and neck, liver or kidney cancer.

V gene TRBV25-1 combines with J gene TRBJ2-2; 11 bases match TRBD2. This CDR3 has 16 residues. CDR1 is MGHDK and CDR2 is SYGVNS in the germline V gene. Trimming cost V 3 bases and J 2 bases; bases outside gene matches: 2. The CDR3 sequence is CASSDTSGGNTGELFF. In DNA form, the CDR3 reads TGTGCCAGCAGTGACACTAGCGGGGGTAACACCGGGGAGCTGTTTTTT.

The chain joins TRBV7-8 to TRBJ1-5; TRBD1 matches at 11 bases. J lost 6 bases, V lost 5 bases, and 6 bases had no gene match. CDR1 is SGHVS and CDR2 is FQNEAQ in the germline V gene. This CDR3 contains 15 residues. CDR3 nucleotide sequence: TGTGCCAGCAGCAACGGACAGGGGGCTTCTCAGCCCCAGCATTTT. Translating gives CASSNGQGASQPQHF.

The chain recombines TRBV19 with TRBJ2-6, with D possibly matching TRBD2 (6 bases). This CDR3 has 17 residues. V was shortened by 3 bases and J by 2 bases, with 14 bases between the two germline ends. The germline CDR1 and CDR2 sequences are LNHDA and SQIVND (reference sequence). CDR3 DNA: TGTGCCAGTAGTATTGAGGCGGGGTTAGCTGGGGCCAACGTCCTGACTTTC. This encodes CASSIEAGLAGANVLTF.

The chain is built from TRBV4-2 and TRBJ2-4; D may be TRBD1 or TRBD2 (7 bases each). Trimming left V 1 base short and J 8 bases short, with 21 bases between. Looked up from germline, CDR1 is LGHNA and CDR2 is YNFKEQ. This CDR3 has 17 residues. The CDR3 coding sequence is TGTGCCAGCAGCCAAGTGGGGGCAGGGGGGGCTCTTCACATTCAGTACTTC. This sequence encodes CASSQVGAGGALHIQYF.

The chain couples TRBV7-2 to TRBJ2-2; D remains unclear. The CDR3 contains 13 residues. Germline CDR1 SGHTA, CDR2 FQGNSA. Trimming took 6 bases from V and 1 from J, leaving 6 bases between them. The CDR3 loop reads CASSLRNTGELFF. The CDR3 DNA follows: TGTGCCAGCAGTCTCAGGAACACCGGGGAGCTGTTTTTT.

The CDR3 bases are TGTGCCAGCAGCTCAACCGGGACTAGCCTCTACGAGCAGTACTTC. It translates to CASSSTGTSLYEQYF. V and J are TRBV7-3 and TRBJ2-7; 9 nucleotides match TRBD2. There are 15 residues in the CDR3. CDR1 is SGHTA and CDR2 is FQGTGA in the germline V gene. Trimming took 4 bases from V and 3 from J; bases not matched to a gene: 7.

The chain links TRBV7-2 to TRBJ2-6, with 8 nucleotides matching TRBD2. Germline-derived CDR1 and CDR2 are SGHTA and FQGNSA. Trimming removed 5 bases from V and 5 bases from J; junction bases left unmatched: 14. CDR3 length: 18 residues. The CDR3: CASSPIGEAGGRANVLTF. Here the CDR3 DNA reads TGTGCCAGCAGCCCCATTGGGGAGGCGGGGGGTAGGGCCAACGTCCTGACTTTC.

The chain employs TRBV5-6 and TRBJ2-5; D possibly corresponds to TRBD2 (7 bases). V was trimmed by 1 base and J by 3 bases, leaving 10 bases between them. The CDR3 contains 14 residues. The germline V gene encodes CDR1 SGHDT and CDR2 YYEEEE. This CDR3 is CASSLRGAKETQYF. CDR3 in DNA: TGTGCCAGCAGCTTGCGGGGGGCTAAAGAGACCCAGTACTTC.

Points on this clone: Compared with germline, one end of the junction differs, possibly owing to a read error. V gene TRBV5-1 combines with J gene TRBJ1-3, with D tentatively TRBD1 (6 bases). The germline CDR1 and CDR2 sequences are SGHRS and YFSETQ. This CDR3 region has 14 residues. This CDR3 is CASTGTNSGNTIYF. The CDR3 bases are TGTGCCAGCACCGGGACAAACTCTGGAAACACCATATATTTT.

The chain carries TRBV4-1 and TRBJ2-5; possibly TRBD2 for D (6 bases). The V gene's germline CDR1 is MGHRA and CDR2 YSYEKL. V lost 3 bases, J lost 1 base, and 12 bases lay in between. This CDR3 region has 15 residues. The CDR3 here is CASSHGGGPQETQYF. The CDR3 nucleotides are TGCGCCAGCAGCCATGGAGGAGGGCCCCAAGAGACCCAGTACTTC.

The V call is TRBV2, the J call TRBJ2-5; 7 bases line up with TRBD1. The CDR3 loop spans 13 amino acids. With V trimmed by 4 bases and J by 5 bases, 4 bases remained unmatched. Germline lookup yields CDR1 SNHLY and CDR2 FYNNEI. This CDR3 reads CASSVDRVETQYF. DNA for the CDR3: TGTGCCAGCAGTGTCGACAGGGTGGAGACCCAGTACTTC.

The chain combines TRBV27 with TRBJ1-1, with D hard to call. This CDR3 has 14 residues. CDR1 and CDR2 from the germline V gene are MNHEY and SMNVEV (reference sequence). V was shortened by 3 bases and J by 0 bases, with 8 bases between the two germline ends. CDR3 region: CASSLVGLNTEAFF. For the CDR3, the DNA is TGTGCCAGCAGTTTGGTGGGCTTGAACACTGAAGCTTTCTTT.

This clone was seen just once. This rearrangement joins TRBV29-1 to TRBJ1-1; D is ambiguous. The germline V gene encodes CDR1 SQVTM and CDR2 ANQGSEA. V lost 7 bases, J lost 6 bases, and 21 bases lay in between. CDR3 length: 14 residues. CDR3 nucleotides: TGCAGCGCTTACACCTTGGGCAGCCCGTCTGAAGCTTTCTTT. Its translation: CSAYTLGSPSEAFF.

The chain couples TRBV30 to TRBJ1-1; D is unclear. Trimming pared 0 bases from V and 1 base from J, leaving 18 bases between. CDR1 is GTSNPN, CDR2 SVGIG, per germline (reference sequence). The CDR3 totals 17 residues. The chain's CDR3 is CAWSVGLTVSWNTEAFF. The DNA for the CDR3 is TGTGCCTGGAGTGTCGGGCTTACGGTTAGCTGGAACACTGAAGCTTTCTTT.